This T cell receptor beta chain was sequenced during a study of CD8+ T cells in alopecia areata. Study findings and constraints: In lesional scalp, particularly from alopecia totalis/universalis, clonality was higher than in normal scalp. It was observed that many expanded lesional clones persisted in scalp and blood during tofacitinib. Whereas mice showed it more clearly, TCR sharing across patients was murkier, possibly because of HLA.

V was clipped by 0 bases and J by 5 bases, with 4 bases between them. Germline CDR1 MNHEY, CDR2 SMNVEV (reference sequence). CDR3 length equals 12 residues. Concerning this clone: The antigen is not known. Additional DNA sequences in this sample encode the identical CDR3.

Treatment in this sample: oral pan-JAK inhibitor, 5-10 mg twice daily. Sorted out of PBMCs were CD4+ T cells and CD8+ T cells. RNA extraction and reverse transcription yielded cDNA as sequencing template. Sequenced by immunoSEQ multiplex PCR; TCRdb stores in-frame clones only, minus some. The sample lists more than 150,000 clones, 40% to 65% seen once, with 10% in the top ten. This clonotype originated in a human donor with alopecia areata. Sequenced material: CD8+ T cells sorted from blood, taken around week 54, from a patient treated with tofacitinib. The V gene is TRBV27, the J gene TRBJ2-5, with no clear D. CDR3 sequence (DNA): TGTGCCAGCAGTTTATCGGGGGAGACCCAGTACTTC. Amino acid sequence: CASSLSGETQYF.